These 10 T cell receptor beta chains were sequenced from one sample in a study of response to subunit inactivated influenza vaccine. TCRdb ran MiXCR on the RT-PCR reads and lists one entry per CDR3 protein. The data show a few hundred thousand distinct CDR3 sequences, 20% to 25% seen once. Here the sequenced sample was PBMCs from blood, taken less than 22 months after vaccination. The receptors were gathered from a man aged 45 to 70 who received an inactivated influenza vaccine.

This clonotype has at least ten counts. The chain employs TRBV2 and TRBJ1-4; D remains ambiguous. The germline V and J ends were trimmed by 6 bases and 7 bases, with 12 bases remaining between them. This CDR3 region has 13 residues. Germline V gene sequence: CDR1 SNHLY, CDR2 FYNNEI. The CDR3 sequence is CASRGSEFEKLFF. CDR3 nucleotide sequence: TGTGCCAGCAGGGGTTCGGAGTTTGAAAAACTGTTTTTT.

The chain uses TRBV28 and TRBJ2-1; 10 bases line up with TRBD2. The V gene's germline CDR1 is MDHEN and CDR2 SYDVKM. This CDR3 has 16 residues. The J segment lost 9 bases and the V segment lost 10 bases, leaving 18 bases of the junction unmatched. The CDR3 sequence: CATLLLSGTSEREQFF. The CDR3 nucleotides read TGTGCCACCTTACTATTATCCGGGACTAGCGAGCGTGAGCAGTTCTTC. Using reference TRBV28 and TRBJ2-1 for the parts outside the CDR3, the full variable domain is DVKVTQSSRYLVKRTGEKVFLECVQDMDHENMFWYRQDPGLGLRLIYFSYDVKMKEKGDIPEGYSVSREKKERFSLILESASTNQTSMYLCATLLLSGTSEREQFFGPGTRLTVL.

This clonotype was counted between two and nine times. The CDR3 loop reads CASSRSHNTEAFF. CDR3 nucleotide sequence: TGTGCCAGCAGCCGCTCTCATAACACTGAAGCTTTCTTT. This chain uses TRBV5-6 with TRBJ1-1; D ambiguous. Germline assignment: CDR1 SGHDT and CDR2 YYEEEE. Trimming took 4 bases from V and 2 from J, leaving 9 bases between them. The CDR3 sequence is 13 residues long.

This clonotype was counted ten times or more. The rearrangement links TRBV27 to TRBJ1-1; no clear D. The CDR3 sequence is 14 residues long. V lost 3 bases to trimming and J lost 0 bases, with 8 bases between them. The germline CDR1 and CDR2 sequences are MNHEY and SMNVEV (reference sequence). Here the CDR3 reads CASSFSILNTEAFF. The CDR3 region has the DNA TGTGCCAGCAGTTTCAGCATACTGAACACTGAAGCTTTCTTT.

There are a few counts of this clonotype. This rearrangement joins TRBV20-1 to TRBJ2-2, with D maybe TRBD1 (7 bases). The CDR3 consists of 15 residues. Trimming took 4 bases from V and 0 from J, leaving 12 bases between them. Looked up from germline, CDR1 is DFQATT and CDR2 is SNEGSKA (reference sequence). CDR3 protein: CSANQGGTNTGELFF. The CDR3 nucleotides are TGCAGTGCTAATCAGGGGGGAACGAACACCGGGGAGCTGTTTTTT.

This clonotype was seen only a few times. The chain links TRBV28 to TRBJ2-7, with D possibly matching TRBD1 (6 bases). The CDR3 is made up of 13 amino acids. Germline values: CDR1 MDHEN, CDR2 SYDVKM. V gave up 6 bases and J gave up 0 bases, with 9 bases separating them. For the CDR3, the DNA is TGTGCCAGCAGGGGGGCAGACTCCTACGAGCAGTACTTC. This codes for CASRGADSYEQYF.

Only a few counts were recorded for this clonotype. V and J are TRBV5-1 and TRBJ1-5, with D possibly matching TRBD1 (5 bases). Trimming took 4 bases from V and 1 from J, leaving 9 bases between them. The CDR3 consists of 14 residues. Germline V gene data show CDR1 as SGHRS and CDR2 as YFSETQ. The CDR3 region has the DNA TGCGCCAGCAGCGGGGGACCGAGCAATCAGCCCCAGCATTTT. Protein: CASSGGPSNQPQHF. Supplemented by reference TRBV5-1 and TRBJ1-5, the full variable domain reads KAGVTQTPRYLIKTRGQQVTLSCSPISGHRSVSWYQQTPGQGLQFLFEYFSETQRNKGNFPGRFSGRQFSNSRSEMNVSTLELGDSALYLCASSGGPSNQPQHFGDGTRLSIL.

This chain joins TRBV20-1 and TRBJ2-6; D gene ambiguous. The V gene's germline CDR1 is DFQATT and CDR2 SNEGSKA (reference sequence). This CDR3 is 23 amino acids long. V was pared by 0 bases and J by 1 base, with 31 bases between. The CDR3 protein is CSARDRNPDPIDSSWSGANVLTF. CDR3 nucleotides: TGCAGTGCTAGAGATCGGAACCCCGACCCCATAGACTCTAGTTGGTCTGGGGCCAACGTCCTGACTTTC.

The rearrangement joins TRBV28 to TRBJ2-3; TRBD2 matches 9 bases. Germline V gene data show CDR1 as MDHEN and CDR2 as SYDVKM. The CDR3 is made up of 15 amino acids. With V trimmed by 5 bases and J by 0 bases, 3 bases remained unmatched. The CDR3 coding sequence is TGTGCCAGCAGTGTCGCGGGGGGGAGCACAGATACGCAGTATTTT. Its translation is CASSVAGGSTDTQYF.

Only one count was recorded for this clonotype. Likely a read error: the CDR3 ends without its conserved phenylalanine or tryptophan. The chain recombines TRBV5-1 with TRBJ2-5; D is undetermined. In germline, CDR1 is SGHRS, CDR2 YFSETQ. V gave up 0 bases and J gave up 5 bases, with 14 bases separating them. This CDR3 comprises 15 residues. The CDR3 DNA follows: TGCGCCAGCAGCTTGGAGGCCTTAGGTCTCGAGACCCAGTACTCC. Translation: CASSLEALGLETQYS.